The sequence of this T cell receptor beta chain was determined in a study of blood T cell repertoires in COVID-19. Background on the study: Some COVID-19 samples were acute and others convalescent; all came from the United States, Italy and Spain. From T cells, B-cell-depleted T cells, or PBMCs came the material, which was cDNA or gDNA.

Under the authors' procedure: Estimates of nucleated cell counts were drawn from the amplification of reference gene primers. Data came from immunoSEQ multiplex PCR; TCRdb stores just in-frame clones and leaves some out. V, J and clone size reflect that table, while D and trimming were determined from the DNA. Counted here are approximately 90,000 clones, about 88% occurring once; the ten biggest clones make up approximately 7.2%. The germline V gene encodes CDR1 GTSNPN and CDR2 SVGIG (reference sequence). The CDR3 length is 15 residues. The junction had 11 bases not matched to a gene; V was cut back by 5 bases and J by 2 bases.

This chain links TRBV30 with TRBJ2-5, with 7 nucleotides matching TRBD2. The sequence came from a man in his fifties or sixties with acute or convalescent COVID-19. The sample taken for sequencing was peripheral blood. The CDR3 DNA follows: TGTGCCTGGCAGCCACACGGGGGGTTACAAGAGACCCAGTACTTC. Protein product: CAWQPHGGLQETQYF. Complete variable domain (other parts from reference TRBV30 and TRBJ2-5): SQTIHQWPATLVQPVGSPLSLECTVEGTSNPNLYWYRQAAGRGLQLLFYSVGIGQISSEVPQNLSASRPQDRQFILSSKKLLLSDSGFYLCAWQPHGGLQETQYFGPGTRLLVL.